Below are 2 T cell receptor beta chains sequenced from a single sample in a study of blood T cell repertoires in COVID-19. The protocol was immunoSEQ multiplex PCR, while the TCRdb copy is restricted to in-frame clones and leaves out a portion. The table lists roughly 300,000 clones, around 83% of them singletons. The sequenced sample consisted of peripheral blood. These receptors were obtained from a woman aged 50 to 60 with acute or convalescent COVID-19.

The CDR3 DNA follows: TGCGCCAGCAGCCAACCTTTGTTGAATCAGCCCCAGCATTTT. It specifies CASSQPLLNQPQHF. V usage is TRBV4-3 and J usage is TRBJ1-5; unclear D gene. V was cut by 2 bases and J by 4 bases, with 9 bases left in between. Looked up from germline, CDR1 is LGHNA and CDR2 is YSLEER. This CDR3 region has 14 residues.

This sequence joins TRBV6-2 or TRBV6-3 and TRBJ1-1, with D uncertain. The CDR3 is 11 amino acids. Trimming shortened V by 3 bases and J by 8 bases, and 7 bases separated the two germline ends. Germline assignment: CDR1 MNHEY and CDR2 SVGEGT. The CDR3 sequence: CASSYPSEAFF. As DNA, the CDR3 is TGTGCCAGCAGTTATCCCTCCGAAGCTTTCTTT.